This TCR beta chain was sequenced in a study of T cell changes during pregnancy in multiple sclerosis. CDR3 length: 17 amino acids. Germline values: CDR1 SEHNR, CDR2 FQNEAQ (reference sequence). The V end was cut by 4 bases, the J end by 0 bases, with 16 bases between. TCRdb keeps only in-frame clones here, not all; method: immunoSEQ multiplex PCR. The table lists roughly 66,000 clones, over 80% of them singletons. This TCR was recovered from a female donor with multiple sclerosis, enrolled in a pregnancy study. Sequenced material: peripheral blood, taken in the first trimester of pregnancy. The rearrangement joins TRBV7-9 to TRBJ2-1, with D maybe TRBD2 (6 bases). CDR3 region: CASSSNPGALSYNEQFF. CDR3 nucleotides: TGTGCCAGCAGCTCGAATCCGGGAGCCCTCTCCTACAATGAGCAGTTCTTC.